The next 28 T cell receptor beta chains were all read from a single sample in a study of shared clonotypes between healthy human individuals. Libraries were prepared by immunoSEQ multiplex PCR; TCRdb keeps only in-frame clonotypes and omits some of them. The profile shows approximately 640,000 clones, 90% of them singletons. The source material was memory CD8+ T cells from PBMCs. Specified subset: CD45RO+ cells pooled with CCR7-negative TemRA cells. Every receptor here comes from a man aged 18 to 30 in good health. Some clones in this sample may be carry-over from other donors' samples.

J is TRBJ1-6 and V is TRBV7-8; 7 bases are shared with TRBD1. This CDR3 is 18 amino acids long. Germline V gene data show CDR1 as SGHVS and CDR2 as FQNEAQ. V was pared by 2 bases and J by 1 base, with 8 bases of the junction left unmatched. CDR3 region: CASSLTTGYTSYNSPLHF. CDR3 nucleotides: TGTGCCAGCAGCTTAACGACAGGGTACACATCCTATAATTCACCCCTCCACTTT.

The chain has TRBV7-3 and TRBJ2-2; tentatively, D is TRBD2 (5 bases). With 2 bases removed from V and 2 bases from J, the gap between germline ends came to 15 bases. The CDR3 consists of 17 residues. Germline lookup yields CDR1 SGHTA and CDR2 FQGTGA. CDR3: CASSLSTDEGNTGELFF. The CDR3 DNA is TGTGCCAGCAGCTTATCGACGGACGAGGGTAACACCGGGGAGCTGTTTTTT. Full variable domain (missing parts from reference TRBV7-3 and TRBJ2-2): GAGVSQTPSNKVTEKGKYVELRCDPISGHTALYWYRQSLGQGPEFLIYFQGTGAADDSGLPNDRFFAVRPEGSVSTLKIQRTERGDSAVYLCASSLSTDEGNTGELFFGEGSRLTVL.

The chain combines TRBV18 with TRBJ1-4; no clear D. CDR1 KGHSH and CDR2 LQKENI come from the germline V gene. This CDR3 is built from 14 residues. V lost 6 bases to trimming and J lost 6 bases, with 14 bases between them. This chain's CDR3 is CASSTRGLDEKLFF. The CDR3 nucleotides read TGTGCCAGCTCCACGAGAGGTTTGGATGAAAAACTGTTTTTT.

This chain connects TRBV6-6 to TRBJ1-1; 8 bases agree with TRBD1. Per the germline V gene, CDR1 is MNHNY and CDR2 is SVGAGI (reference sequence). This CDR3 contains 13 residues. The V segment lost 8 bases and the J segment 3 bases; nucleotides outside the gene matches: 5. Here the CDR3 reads CASHIQGDTEAFF. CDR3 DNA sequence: TGTGCCAGCCATATACAGGGGGACACTGAAGCTTTCTTT.

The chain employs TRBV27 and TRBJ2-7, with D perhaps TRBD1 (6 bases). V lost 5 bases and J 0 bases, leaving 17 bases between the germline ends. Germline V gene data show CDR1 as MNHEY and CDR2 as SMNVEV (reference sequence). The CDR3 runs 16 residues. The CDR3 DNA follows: TGTGCCAGCAGTCATTCCGGGACACGGAGCTCCTACGAGCAGTACTTC. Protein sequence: CASSHSGTRSSYEQYF.

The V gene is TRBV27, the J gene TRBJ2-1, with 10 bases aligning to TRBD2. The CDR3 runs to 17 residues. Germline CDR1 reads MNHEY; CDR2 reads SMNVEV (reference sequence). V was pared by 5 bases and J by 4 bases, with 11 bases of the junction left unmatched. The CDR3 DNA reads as TGTGCCAGCAGTCCTGGGACTAGCGAGGCCTTTTACAATGAGCAGTTCTTC. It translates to CASSPGTSEAFYNEQFF.

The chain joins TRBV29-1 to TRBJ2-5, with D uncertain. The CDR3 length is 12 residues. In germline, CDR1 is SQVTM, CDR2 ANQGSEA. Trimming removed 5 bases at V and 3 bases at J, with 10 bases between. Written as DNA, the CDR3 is TGCAGCGTTTGGGCCTCAGAAGAGACCCAGTACTTC. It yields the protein CSVWASEETQYF.

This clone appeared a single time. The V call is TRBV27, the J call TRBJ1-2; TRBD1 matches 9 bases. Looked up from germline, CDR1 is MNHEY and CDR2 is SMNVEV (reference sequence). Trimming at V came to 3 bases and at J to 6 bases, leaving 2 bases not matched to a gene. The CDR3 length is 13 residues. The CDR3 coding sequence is TGTGCCAGCAGTTTCGGGACAGGGAATGGCTACACCTTC. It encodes CASSFGTGNGYTF.

The CDR3 loop reads CASTLEGSGTDTQYF. The DNA for the CDR3 is TGTGCCAGCACCCTTGAGGGTTCGGGCACAGATACGCAGTATTTT. The rearrangement uses TRBV28 and TRBJ2-3; the D gene is possibly TRBD2 (5 bases). The V end lost 7 bases, the J end lost 1 base, and 15 bases lay between the germline ends. CDR3 length: 15 residues. Per the germline V gene, CDR1 is MDHEN and CDR2 is SYDVKM.

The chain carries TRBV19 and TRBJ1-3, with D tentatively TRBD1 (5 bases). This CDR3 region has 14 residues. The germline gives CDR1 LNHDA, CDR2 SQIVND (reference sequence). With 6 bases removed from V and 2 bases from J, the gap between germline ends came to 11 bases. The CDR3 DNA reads TGTGCCAGTAGCGCAAGGGGAGCTGGAAACACCATATATTTT. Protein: CASSARGAGNTIYF.

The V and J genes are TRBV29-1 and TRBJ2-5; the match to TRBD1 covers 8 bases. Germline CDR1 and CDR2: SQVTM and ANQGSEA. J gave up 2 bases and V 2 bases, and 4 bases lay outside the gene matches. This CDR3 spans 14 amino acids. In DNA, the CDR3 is TGCAGCGTTGAACCCAGGGGGCTACAAGAGACCCAGTACTTC. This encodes CSVEPRGLQETQYF. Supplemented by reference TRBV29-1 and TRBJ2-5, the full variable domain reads SAVISQKPSRDICQRGTSLTIQCQVDSQVTMMFWYRQQPGQSLTLIATANQGSEATYESGFVIDKFPISRPNLTFSTLTVSNMSPEDSSIYLCSVEPRGLQETQYFGPGTRLLVL.

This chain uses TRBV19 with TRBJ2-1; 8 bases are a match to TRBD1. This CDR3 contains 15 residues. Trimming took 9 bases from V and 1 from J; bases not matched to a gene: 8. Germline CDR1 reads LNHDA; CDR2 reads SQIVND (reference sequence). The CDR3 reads CASQHRGDSYNEQFF. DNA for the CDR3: TGTGCCAGCCAACACAGGGGGGATTCCTACAATGAGCAGTTCTTC.

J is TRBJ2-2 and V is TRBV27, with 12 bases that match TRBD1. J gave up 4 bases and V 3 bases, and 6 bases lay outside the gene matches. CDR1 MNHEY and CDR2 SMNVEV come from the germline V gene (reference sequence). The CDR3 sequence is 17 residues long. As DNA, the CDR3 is TGTGCCAGCAGTTTCCTTGGGACAGGGGGCCCCACCGGGGAGCTGTTTTTT. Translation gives CASSFLGTGGPTGELFF.

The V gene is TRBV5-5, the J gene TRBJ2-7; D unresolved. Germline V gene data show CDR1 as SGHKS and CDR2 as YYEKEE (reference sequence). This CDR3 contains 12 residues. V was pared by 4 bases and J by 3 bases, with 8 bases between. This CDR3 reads CASSLRHYEQYF. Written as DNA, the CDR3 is TGTGCCAGCAGCCTCCGTCACTACGAGCAGTACTTC.

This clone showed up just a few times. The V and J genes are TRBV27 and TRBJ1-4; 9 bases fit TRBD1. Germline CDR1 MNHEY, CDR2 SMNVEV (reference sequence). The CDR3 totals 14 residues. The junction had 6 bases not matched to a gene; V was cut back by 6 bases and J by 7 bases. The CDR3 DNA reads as TGTGCCAGCAGCTTGACAGGGGGTTTTGAAAAACTGTTTTTT. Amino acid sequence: CASSLTGGFEKLFF.

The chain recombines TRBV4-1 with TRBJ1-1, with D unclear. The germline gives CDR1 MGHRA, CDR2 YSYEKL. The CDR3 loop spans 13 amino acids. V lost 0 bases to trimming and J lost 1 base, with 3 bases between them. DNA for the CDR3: TGCGCCAGCAGCCAAGATCCGAACACTGAAGCTTTCTTT. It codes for CASSQDPNTEAFF.

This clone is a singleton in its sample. The CDR3: CASSPTDLGDHEQYF. In DNA form, the CDR3 reads TGTGCCAGCAGCCCGACGGACTTAGGCGACCACGAGCAGTACTTC. The chain joins TRBV7-9 to TRBJ2-7; tentative D call: TRBD2 (5 bases). Germline V gene lookup returns CDR1 SEHNR and CDR2 FQNEAQ (reference sequence). This CDR3 comprises 15 residues. V was trimmed by 5 bases and J by 5 bases, leaving 19 bases between them.

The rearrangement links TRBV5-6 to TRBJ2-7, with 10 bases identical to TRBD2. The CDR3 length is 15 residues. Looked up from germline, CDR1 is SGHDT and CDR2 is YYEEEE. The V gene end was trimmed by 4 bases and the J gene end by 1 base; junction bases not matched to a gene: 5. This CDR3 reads CASSPWTSGSYEQYF. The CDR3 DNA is TGTGCCAGCAGCCCGTGGACTAGCGGTTCCTACGAGCAGTACTTC.

The DNA of the CDR3 is TGTGCCTGGGAGGGGACTGACGTGCCCTACGAGCAGTACTTC. Its translation is CAWEGTDVPYEQYF. The gene calls are TRBV30 and TRBJ2-7; possibly TRBD2 for D (6 bases). Germline assignment: CDR1 GTSNPN and CDR2 SVGIG (reference sequence). Deletions cut 5 bases from V and 2 bases from J, with 16 bases between. The length of the CDR3 is 14 residues.

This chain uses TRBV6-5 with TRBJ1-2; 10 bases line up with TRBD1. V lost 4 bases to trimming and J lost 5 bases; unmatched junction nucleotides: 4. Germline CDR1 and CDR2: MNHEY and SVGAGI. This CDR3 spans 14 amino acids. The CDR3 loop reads CASSFRDRGYGYTF. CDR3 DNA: TGTGCCAGCAGTTTCCGGGACAGGGGATATGGCTACACCTTC.

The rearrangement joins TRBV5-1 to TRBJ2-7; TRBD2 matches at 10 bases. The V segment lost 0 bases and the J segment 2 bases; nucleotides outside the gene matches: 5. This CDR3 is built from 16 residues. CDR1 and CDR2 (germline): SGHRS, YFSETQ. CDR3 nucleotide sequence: TGCGCCAGCAGCTTGGCCGGTACTAGCGGGGCCTACGAGCAGTACTTC. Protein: CASSLAGTSGAYEQYF.

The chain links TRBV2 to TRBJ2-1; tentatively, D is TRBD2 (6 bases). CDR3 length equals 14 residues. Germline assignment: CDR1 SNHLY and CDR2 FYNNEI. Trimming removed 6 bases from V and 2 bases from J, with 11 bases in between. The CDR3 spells CASREDYAYNEQFF. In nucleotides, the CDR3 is TGTGCCAGCAGAGAGGACTACGCCTACAATGAGCAGTTCTTC.

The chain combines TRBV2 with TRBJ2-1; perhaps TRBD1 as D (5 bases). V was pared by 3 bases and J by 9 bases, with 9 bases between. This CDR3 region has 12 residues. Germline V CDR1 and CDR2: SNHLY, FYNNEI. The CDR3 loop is CASSDRASEQFF. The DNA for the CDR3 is TGTGCCAGCAGTGACAGGGCGAGTGAGCAGTTCTTC. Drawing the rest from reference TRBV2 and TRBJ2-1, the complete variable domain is EPEVTQTPSHQVTQMGQEVILRCVPISNHLYFYWYRQILGQKVEFLVSFYNNEISEKSEIFDDQFSVERPDGSNFTLKIRSTKLEDSAMYFCASSDRASEQFFGPGTRLTVL.

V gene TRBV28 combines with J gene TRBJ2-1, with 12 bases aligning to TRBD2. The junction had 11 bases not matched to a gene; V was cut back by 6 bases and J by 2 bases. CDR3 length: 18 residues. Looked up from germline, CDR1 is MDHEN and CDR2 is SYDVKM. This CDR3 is CASRAGLAGLYPYNEQFF. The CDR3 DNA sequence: TGTGCCAGCAGGGCCGGACTAGCGGGACTGTACCCCTACAATGAGCAGTTCTTC.

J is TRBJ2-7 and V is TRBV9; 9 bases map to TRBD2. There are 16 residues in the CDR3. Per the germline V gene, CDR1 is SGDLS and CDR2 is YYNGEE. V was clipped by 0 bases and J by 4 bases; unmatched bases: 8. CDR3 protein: CASSVGAGGPIYEQYF. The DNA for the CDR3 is TGTGCCAGCAGCGTAGGGGCGGGAGGGCCGATATACGAGCAGTACTTC.

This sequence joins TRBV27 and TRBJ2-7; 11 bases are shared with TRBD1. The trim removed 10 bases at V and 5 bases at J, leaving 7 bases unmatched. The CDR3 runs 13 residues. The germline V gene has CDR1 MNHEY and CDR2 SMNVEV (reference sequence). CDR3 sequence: CATRTGGWDEQYF. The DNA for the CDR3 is TGTGCCACCCGGACAGGGGGCTGGGACGAGCAGTACTTC.

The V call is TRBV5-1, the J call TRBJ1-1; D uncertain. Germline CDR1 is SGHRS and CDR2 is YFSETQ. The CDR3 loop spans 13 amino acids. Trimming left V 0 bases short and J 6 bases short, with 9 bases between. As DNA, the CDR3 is TGCGCCAGCAGCTTGGGTTTACCATCTGAAGCTTTCTTT. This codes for CASSLGLPSEAFF.

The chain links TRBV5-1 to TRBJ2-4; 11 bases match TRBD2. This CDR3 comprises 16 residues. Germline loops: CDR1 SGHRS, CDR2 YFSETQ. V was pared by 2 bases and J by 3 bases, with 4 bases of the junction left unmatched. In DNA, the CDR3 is TGCGCCAGCAGCTTAGGACTAGCGGGTTACAAAAACATTCAGTACTTC. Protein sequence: CASSLGLAGYKNIQYF.